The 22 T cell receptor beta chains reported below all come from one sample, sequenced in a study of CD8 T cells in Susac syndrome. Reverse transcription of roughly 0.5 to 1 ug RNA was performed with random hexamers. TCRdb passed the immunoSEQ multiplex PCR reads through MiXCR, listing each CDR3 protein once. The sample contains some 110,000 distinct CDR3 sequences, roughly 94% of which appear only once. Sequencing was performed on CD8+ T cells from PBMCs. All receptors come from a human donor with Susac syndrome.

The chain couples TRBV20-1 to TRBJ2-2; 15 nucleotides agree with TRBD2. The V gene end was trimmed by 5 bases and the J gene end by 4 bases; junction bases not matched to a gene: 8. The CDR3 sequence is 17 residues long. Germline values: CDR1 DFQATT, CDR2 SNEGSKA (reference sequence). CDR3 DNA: TGCAGTGCTCCCGGACTAGCGGGGGGGCCAAGCACCGGGGAGCTGTTTTTT. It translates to CSAPGLAGGPSTGELFF.

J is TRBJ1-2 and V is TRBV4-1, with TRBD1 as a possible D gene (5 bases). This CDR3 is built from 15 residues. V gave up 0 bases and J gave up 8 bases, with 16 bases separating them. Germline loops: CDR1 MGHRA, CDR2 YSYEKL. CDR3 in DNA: TGCGCCAGCAGCCAAGATGGAGGGGACGTGGGAGGCTACACCTTC. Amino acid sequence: CASSQDGGDVGGYTF.

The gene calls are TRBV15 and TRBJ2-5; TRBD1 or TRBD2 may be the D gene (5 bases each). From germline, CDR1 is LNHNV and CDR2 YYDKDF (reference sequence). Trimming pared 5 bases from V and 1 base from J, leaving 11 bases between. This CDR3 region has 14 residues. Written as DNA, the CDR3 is TGTGCCACCAGCCCCGGGACCATCCAAGAGACCCAGTACTTC. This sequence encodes CATSPGTIQETQYF.

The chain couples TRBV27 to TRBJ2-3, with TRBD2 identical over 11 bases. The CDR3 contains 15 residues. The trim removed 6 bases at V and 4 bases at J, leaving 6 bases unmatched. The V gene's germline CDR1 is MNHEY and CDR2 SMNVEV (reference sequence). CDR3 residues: CASRPVAGGPDTQYF. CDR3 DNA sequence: TGTGCCAGCAGACCCGTAGCGGGGGGGCCAGATACGCAGTATTTT.

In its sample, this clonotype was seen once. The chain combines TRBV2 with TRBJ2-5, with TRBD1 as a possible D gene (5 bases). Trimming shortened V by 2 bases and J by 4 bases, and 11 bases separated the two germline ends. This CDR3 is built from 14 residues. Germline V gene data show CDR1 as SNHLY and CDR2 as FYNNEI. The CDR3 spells CASSEMGRVETQYF. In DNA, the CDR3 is TGTGCCAGCAGTGAAATGGGCAGGGTAGAGACCCAGTACTTC.

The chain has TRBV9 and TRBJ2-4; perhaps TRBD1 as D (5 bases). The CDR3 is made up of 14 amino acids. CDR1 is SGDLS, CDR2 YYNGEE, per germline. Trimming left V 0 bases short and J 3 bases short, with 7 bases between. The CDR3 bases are TGTGCCAGCAGCGTAGGAACAGGCAAAAACATTCAGTACTTC. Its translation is CASSVGTGKNIQYF.

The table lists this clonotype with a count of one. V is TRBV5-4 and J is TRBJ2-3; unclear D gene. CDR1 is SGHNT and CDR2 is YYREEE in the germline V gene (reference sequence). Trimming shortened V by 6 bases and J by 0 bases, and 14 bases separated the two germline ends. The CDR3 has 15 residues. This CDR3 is CASNLDLGSTDTQYF. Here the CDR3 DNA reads TGTGCCAGCAACCTTGATCTTGGAAGCACAGATACGCAGTATTTT.

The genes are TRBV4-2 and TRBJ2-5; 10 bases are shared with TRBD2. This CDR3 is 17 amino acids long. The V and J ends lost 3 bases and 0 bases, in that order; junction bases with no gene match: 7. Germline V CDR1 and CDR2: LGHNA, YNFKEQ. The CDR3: CASSQTLAGVYQETQYF. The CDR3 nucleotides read TGTGCCAGCAGCCAGACCCTAGCGGGGGTTTACCAAGAGACCCAGTACTTC.

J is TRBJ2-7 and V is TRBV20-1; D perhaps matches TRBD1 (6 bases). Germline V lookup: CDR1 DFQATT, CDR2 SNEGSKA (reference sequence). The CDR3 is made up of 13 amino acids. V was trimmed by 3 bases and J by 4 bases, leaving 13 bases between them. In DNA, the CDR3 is TGCAGTGCTAGGGGTAGCCAGGGGTACGAGCAGTACTTC. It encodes CSARGSQGYEQYF.

CDR3 DNA sequence: TGCAGTGCTAGATCTGAGAGGGGGCTCAACTATGGCTACACCTTC. It translates to CSARSERGLNYGYTF. V gene TRBV20-1 combines with J gene TRBJ1-2; 7 bases are a match to TRBD1. Looked up from germline, CDR1 is DFQATT and CDR2 is SNEGSKA (reference sequence). After removal of 2 bases from V and 2 bases from J, the junction contained 8 bases not matched to a gene. This CDR3 is 15 amino acids long.

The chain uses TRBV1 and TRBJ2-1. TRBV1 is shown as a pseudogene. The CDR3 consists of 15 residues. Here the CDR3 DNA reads TGCACCAGCAGCCAAGATCTGAGCTCCGGGAATGAGCAGTTCTTC. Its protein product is CTSSQDLSSGNEQFF.

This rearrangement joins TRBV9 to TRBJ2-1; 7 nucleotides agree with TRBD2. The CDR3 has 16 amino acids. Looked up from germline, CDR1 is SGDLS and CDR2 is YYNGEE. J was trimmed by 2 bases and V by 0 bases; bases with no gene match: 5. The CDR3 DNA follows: TGTGCCAGCAGCGTAGGGGGAGGGGCCACCTACAATGAGCAGTTCTTC. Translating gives CASSVGGGATYNEQFF.

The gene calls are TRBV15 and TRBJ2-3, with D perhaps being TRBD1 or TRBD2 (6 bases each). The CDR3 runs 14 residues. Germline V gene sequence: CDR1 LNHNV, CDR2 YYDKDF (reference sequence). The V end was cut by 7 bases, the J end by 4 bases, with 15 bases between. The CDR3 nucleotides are TGTGCCACCACTTCGGAGGGGGAGGCAGATACGCAGTATTTT. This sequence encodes CATTSEGEADTQYF.

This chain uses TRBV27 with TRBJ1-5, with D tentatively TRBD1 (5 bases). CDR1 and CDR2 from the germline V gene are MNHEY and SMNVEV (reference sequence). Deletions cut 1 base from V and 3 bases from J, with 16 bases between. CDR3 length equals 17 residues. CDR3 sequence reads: CASSLFRGGAVNQPQHF. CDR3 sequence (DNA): TGTGCCAGCAGTTTATTTCGGGGAGGGGCGGTCAATCAGCCCCAGCATTTT.

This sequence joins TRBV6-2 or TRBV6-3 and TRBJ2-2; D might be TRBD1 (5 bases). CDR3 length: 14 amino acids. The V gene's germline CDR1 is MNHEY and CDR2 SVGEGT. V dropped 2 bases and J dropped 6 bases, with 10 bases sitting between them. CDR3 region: CASSYALGAGELFF. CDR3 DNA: TGTGCCAGCAGTTACGCGCTAGGGGCCGGGGAGCTGTTTTTT.

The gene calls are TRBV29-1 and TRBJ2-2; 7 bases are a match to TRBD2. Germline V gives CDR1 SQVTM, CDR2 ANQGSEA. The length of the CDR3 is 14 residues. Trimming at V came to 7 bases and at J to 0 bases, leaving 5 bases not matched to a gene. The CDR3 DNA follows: TGCAGCGCCGTTCGGGGGGCGAACACCGGGGAGCTGTTTTTT. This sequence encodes CSAVRGANTGELFF.

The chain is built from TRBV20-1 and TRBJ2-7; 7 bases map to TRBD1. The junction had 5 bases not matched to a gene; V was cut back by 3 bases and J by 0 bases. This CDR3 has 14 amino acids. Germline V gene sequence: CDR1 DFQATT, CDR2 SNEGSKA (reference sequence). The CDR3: CSARTTGVSYEQYF. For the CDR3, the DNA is TGCAGTGCTAGGACCACAGGGGTCTCCTACGAGCAGTACTTC.

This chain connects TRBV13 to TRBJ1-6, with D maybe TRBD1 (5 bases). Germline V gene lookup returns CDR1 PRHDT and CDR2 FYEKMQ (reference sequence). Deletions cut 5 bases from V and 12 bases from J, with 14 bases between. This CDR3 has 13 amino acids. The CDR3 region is CASSRGNPEPLHF. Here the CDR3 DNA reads TGTGCCAGCAGCCGGGGGAACCCGGAACCCCTCCACTTT.

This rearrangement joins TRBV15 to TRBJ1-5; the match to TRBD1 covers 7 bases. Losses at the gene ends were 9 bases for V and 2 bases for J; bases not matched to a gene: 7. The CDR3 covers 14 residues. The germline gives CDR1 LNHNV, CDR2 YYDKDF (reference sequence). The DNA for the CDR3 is TGTGCCACACAGGACAGGAGAGGCAATCAGCCCCAGCATTTT. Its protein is CATQDRRGNQPQHF.

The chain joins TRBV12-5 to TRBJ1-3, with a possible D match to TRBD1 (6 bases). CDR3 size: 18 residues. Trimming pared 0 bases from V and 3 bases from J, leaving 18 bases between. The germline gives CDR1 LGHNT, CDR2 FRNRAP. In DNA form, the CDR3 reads TGTGCTAGTGGTTTGGTACGAGGGGGGATAGCGGTTGGAAACACCATATATTTT. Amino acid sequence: CASGLVRGGIAVGNTIYF.

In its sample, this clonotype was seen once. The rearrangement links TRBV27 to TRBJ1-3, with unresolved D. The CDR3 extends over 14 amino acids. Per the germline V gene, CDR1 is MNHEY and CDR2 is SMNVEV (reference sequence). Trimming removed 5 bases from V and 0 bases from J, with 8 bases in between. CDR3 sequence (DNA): TGTGCCAGCAGTACAGTTCCCTCTGGAAACACCATATATTTT. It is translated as CASSTVPSGNTIYF.

This CDR3 reads CASSPTDRSEAFF. CDR3 DNA sequence: TGCGCCAGCAGCCCAACCGACAGGTCTGAAGCTTTCTTT. The V gene is TRBV4-1, the J gene TRBJ1-1, with D possibly being TRBD1 (6 bases). CDR3 length: 13 residues. The V and J ends lost 4 bases and 6 bases respectively, with 12 bases between them. Germline values: CDR1 MGHRA, CDR2 YSYEKL.